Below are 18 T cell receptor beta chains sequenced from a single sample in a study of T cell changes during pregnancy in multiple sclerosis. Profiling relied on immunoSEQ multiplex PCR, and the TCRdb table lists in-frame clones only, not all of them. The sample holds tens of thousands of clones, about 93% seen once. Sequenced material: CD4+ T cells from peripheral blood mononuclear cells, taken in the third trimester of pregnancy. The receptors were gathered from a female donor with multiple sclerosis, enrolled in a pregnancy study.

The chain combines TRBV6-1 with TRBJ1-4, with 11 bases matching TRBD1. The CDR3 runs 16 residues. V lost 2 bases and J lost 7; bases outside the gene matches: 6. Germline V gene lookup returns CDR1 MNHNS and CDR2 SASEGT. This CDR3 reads CASSEIWGQGVEKLFF. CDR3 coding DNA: TGTGCCAGCAGTGAAATATGGGGACAGGGGGTTGAAAAACTGTTTTTT.

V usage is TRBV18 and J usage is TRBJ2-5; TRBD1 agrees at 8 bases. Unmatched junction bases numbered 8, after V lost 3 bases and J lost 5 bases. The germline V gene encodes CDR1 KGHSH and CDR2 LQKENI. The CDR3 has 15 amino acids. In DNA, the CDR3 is TGTGCCAGCTCACCTCCACAGGGGGGCCAGGAGACCCAGTACTTC. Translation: CASSPPQGGQETQYF.

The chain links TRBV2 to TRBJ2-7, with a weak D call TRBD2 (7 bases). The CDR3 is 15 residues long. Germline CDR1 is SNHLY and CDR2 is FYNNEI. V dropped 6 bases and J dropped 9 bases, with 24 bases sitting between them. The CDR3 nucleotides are TGTGCCAGCAGGAGGGGGGGTCCCCTATACCAAGGGCAGTACTTC. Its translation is CASRRGGPLYQGQYF. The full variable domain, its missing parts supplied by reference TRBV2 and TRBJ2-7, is EPEVTQTPSHQVTQMGQEVILRCVPISNHLYFYWYRQILGQKVEFLVSFYNNEISEKSEIFDDQFSVERPDGSNFTLKIRSTKLEDSAMYFCASRRGGPLYQGQYFGPGTRLTVT.

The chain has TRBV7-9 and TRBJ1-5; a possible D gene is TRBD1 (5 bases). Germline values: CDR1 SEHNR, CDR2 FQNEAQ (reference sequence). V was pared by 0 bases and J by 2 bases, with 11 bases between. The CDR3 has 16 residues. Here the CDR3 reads CASSLAGQGGNQPQHF. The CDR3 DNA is TGTGCCAGCAGCTTAGCGGGGCAGGGCGGCAATCAGCCCCAGCATTTT.

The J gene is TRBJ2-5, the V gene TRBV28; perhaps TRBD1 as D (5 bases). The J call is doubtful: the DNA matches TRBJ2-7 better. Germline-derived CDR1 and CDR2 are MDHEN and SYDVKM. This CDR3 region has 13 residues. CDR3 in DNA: TGTGCCAGCAGTTTACCAGGGTCCTACGAGCAGTACTTC. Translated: CASSLPGSYEQYF.

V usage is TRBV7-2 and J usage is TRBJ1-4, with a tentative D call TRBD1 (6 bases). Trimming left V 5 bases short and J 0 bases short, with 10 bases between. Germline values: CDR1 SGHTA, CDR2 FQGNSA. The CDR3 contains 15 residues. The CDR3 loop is CASSLGQTTNEKLFF. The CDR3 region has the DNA TGTGCCAGCAGCCTCGGACAGACAACTAATGAAAAACTGTTTTTT.

The CDR3 bases are TGTGCCAGCAGTCCGGGACTCACTAATCAGCCCCAGCATTTT. Residues: CASSPGLTNQPQHF. The chain couples TRBV27 to TRBJ1-5, with D possibly TRBD1 on 5 matching bases. V lost 5 bases to trimming and J lost 4 bases, with 12 bases between them. Germline CDR1 and CDR2: MNHEY and SMNVEV (reference sequence). The CDR3 covers 14 residues.

Written as DNA, the CDR3 is TGTGCCAGCAGTGAAGCGCTGACAGCCGGCTACACCTTC. Protein: CASSEALTAGYTF. The chain links TRBV2 to TRBJ1-2, with a possible D match to TRBD1 (5 bases). Between the trimmed V and J ends, which lost 0 bases and 8 bases, there was a span of 10 bases. This CDR3 has 13 residues. Germline loops: CDR1 SNHLY, CDR2 FYNNEI.

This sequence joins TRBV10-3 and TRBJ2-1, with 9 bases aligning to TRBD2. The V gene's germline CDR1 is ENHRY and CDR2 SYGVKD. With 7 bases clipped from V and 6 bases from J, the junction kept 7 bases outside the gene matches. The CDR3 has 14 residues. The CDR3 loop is CAITAGGLANEQFF. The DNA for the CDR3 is TGTGCCATCACGGCGGGGGGGCTTGCCAATGAGCAGTTCTTC.

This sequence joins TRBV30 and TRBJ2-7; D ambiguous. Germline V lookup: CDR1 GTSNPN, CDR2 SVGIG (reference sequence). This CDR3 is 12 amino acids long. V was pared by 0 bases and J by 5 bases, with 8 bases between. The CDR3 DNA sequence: TGTGCCTGGAGTGTATTGGGCCACGAGCAGTACTTC. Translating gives CAWSVLGHEQYF.

Written as DNA, the CDR3 is TGTGCCAGCAGCCCCACTAGCGGGGGGGCCCAGGAGACCCAGTACTTC. It encodes CASSPTSGGAQETQYF. The chain employs TRBV7-3 and TRBJ2-5; 13 nucleotides align to TRBD2. The CDR3 sequence is 16 residues long. Looked up from germline, CDR1 is SGHTA and CDR2 is FQGTGA. V shed 5 bases, J shed 5 bases, and the junction held 8 bases outside the gene matches.

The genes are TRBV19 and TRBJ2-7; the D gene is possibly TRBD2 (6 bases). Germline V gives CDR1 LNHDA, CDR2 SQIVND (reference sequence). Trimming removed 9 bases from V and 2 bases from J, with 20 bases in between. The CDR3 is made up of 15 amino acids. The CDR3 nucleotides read TGTGCCAGCACACCTACCGGGAGACAGACCTACGAGCAGTACTTC. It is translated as CASTPTGRQTYEQYF.

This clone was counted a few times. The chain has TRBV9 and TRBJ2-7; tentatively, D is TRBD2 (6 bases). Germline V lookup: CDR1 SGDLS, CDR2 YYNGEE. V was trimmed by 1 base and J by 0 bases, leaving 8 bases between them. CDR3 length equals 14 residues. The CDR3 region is CASSVHGSSYEQYF. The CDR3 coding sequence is TGTGCCAGCAGCGTACACGGGAGCTCCTACGAGCAGTACTTC.

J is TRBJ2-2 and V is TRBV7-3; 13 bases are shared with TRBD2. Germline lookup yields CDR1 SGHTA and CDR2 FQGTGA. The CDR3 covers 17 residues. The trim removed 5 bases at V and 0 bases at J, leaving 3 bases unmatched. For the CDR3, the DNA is TGTGCCAGCAGCCTCGGGACTAGCGGGACGAACACCGGGGAGCTGTTTTTT. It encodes CASSLGTSGTNTGELFF. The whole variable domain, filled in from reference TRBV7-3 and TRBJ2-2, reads GAGVSQTPSNKVTEKGKYVELRCDPISGHTALYWYRQSLGQGPEFLIYFQGTGAADDSGLPNDRFFAVRPEGSVSTLKIQRTERGDSAVYLCASSLGTSGTNTGELFFGEGSRLTVL.

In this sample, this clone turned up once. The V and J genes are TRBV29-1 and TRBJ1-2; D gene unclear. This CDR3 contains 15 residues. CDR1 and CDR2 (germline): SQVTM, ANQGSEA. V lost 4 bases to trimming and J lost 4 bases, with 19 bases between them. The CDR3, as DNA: TGCAGCGTTGGACTGAAGGGAGGGCGAAGCTATGGCTACACCTTC. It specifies CSVGLKGGRSYGYTF.

The CDR3 loop is CASSRPTGNHSPLHF. The CDR3 DNA reads TGTGCCAGCAGCCGCCCGACAGGGAATCATTCACCCCTCCACTTT. The chain carries TRBV27 and TRBJ1-6; 7 bases line up with TRBD1. Unmatched junction bases numbered 10, after V lost 6 bases and J lost 8 bases. Germline CDR1 is MNHEY and CDR2 is SMNVEV (reference sequence). The CDR3 contains 15 residues.

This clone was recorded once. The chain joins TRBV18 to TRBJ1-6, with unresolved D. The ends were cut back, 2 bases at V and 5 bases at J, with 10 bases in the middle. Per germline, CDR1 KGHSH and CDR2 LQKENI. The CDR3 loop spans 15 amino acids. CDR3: CASSPTAGDNSPLHF. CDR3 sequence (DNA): TGTGCCAGCTCACCAACGGCCGGGGATAATTCACCCCTCCACTTT.

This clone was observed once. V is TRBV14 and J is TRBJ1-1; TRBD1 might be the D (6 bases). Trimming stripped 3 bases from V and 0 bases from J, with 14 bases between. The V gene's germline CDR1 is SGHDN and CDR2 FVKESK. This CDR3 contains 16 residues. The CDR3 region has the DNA TGTGCCAGCAGCCACGGACAGCCAGACATGAACACTGAAGCTTTCTTT. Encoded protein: CASSHGQPDMNTEAFF.